This T cell receptor (beta chain) was obtained from a study of cytomegalovirus exposure and HLA in healthy donors. About the research overall: Genotyping showed roughly 83% of 300 to 450 donors falling in the Caucasian-associated ancestry cluster.

Notes on this clone: Its antigen is unknown.

The PCR made use of 60 Vbeta and 13 Jbeta primers. The repertoire was sequenced with immunoSEQ multiplex PCR; TCRdb's copy has only in-frame clones and lacks some. This table has approximately 91,000 clones, about 70% appearing once. Study observations and caveats: With later analysis, a missense DCLRE1C variant became linked to TCR beta V- and J-gene trimming.

The CDR3 extends over 15 amino acids. The J segment lost 1 base and the V segment lost 6 bases, leaving 8 bases of the junction unmatched. Germline lookup yields CDR1 SGHDT and CDR2 YYEEEE. Though nominally healthy at sampling, donors likely had unrecorded immune exposures. V is TRBV5-6 and J is TRBJ1-1, with 8 bases lining up with TRBD1. Sequenced: PBMCs. This clonotype was obtained from a female donor in good health and CMV-seronegative. CDR3 bases: TGTGCCAGCATAGGGACAGGCAACCCGAACACTGAAGCTTTCTTT. As protein: CASIGTGNPNTEAFF.